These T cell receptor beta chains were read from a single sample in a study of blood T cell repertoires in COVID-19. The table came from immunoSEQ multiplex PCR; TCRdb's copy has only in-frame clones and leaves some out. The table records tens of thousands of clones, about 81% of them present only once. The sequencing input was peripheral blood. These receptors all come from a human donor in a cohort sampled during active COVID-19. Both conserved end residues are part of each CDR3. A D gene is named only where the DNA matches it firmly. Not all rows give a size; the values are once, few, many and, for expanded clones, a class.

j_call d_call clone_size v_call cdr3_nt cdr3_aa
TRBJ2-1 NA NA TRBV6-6 TGTGCCAGCAGTTACAGGCGGGACTCCTACAATGAGCAGTTCTTC CASSYRRDSYNEQFF
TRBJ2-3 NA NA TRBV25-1 TGTGCCAGCAGTATAGGCGGTAATACGCAGTATTTT CASSIGGNTQYF
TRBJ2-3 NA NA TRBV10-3 TGTGCCACCTGGGCGGGATCTAGCACAGATACGCAGTATTTT CATWAGSSTDTQYF
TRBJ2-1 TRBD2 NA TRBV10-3 TGTGCCATCAGTGATCGAGCGGGAGACGACAATGAGCAGTTCTTC CAISDRAGDDNEQFF
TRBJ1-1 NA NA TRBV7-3 TGTGCCAGCAGCTTAGCGGCAGGGGTAGGGACTGAAGCTTTCTTT CASSLAAGVGTEAFF
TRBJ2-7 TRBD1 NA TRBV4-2 TGTGCCAGCAGCCAGGCAGGGGGCCACGAGCAGTACTTC CASSQAGGHEQYF
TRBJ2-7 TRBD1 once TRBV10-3 TGTGCCATACAGGGGGCGGCCGACTACGAGCAGTACTTC CAIQGAADYEQYF
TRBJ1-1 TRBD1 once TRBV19 TGTGCCAGTAGTTACCCCGGGACAGGGGAGTCCCTGGCTTTCTTT CASSYPGTGESLAFF
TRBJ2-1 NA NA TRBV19 TGTGCCAGTACCTCATCAGGGGAGGGGCAGGATCATGAGCAGTTCTTC CASTSSGEGQDHEQFF
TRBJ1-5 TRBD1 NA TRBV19 TGTGCCAGTAGTACCGGGACAGTTAGCAATCAGCCCCAGCATTTT CASSTGTVSNQPQHF
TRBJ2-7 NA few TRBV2 TGTGCCAGCAGTGTAGGAGGAGACCTAACCGAGCAGTACTTC CASSVGGDLTEQYF
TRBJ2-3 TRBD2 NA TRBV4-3 TGCGCCAGCAGCCAAGAGGACCGGACTAGCGGGTATAGGAGTACGCAGTATTTT CASSQEDRTSGYRSTQYF
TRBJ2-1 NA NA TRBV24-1 TGTGCCACCAGTGGAAACCCGAGCTCCTACAATGAGCAGTTCTTC CATSGNPSSYNEQFF
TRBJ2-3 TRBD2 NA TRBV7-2 TGTGCCAGCAGCTTCCCTCATTGGGCTAGCGGGCCAGAGCTCGATACGCAGTATTTT CASSFPHWASGPELDTQYF
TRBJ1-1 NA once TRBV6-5 TGTGCCAGCGTCCCCCCCGGGTTCCCTGAAGCTTTCTTT CASVPPGFPEAFF
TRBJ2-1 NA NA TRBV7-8 TGTGCCAGCAGCTCCACCCGGGGGGCGTACCGCTCCTACAATGAGCAGTTCTTC CASSSTRGAYRSYNEQFF
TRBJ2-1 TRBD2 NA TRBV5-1 TGCGCCAGCACCTCCCGGGTAGCGGGAGAGAATGAGCAGTTCTTC CASTSRVAGENEQFF
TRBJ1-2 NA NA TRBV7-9 TGTGCCAGCAGTTTAGGGAGTGGTGGCTACACCTTC CASSLGSGGYTF
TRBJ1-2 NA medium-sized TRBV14 TGTGCCAGCAGCCAAGATAGTCGCTATGGCTACACCTTC CASSQDSRYGYTF
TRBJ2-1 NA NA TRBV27 TGTGCCAGCAGTTTAGATCAAACGAGCTCCTACAATGAGCAGTTCTTC CASSLDQTSSYNEQFF
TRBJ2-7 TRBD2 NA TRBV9 TGTGCCAGCAGCGTAGGACTAGCGCAAACCCCCGGGGTCGAGCAGTACTTC CASSVGLAQTPGVEQYF
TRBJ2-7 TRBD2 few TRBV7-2 TGTGCCAGCAGCTTACTAGCGGGAGACTACGAGCAGTACTTC CASSLLAGDYEQYF
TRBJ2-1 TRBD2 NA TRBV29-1 TGCAGCGTTGCCGGGACTAGCGTAGAAGAGCAGTTCTTC CSVAGTSVEEQFF
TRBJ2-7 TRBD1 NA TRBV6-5 TGTGCCAGCAGTTGGGGACAGTCCGAGCAGTACTTC CASSWGQSEQYF
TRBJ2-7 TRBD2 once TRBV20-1 TGCAGTGCTAGTGGGGGCGGGAGGGCCTCCTACGAGCAGTACTTC CSASGGGRASYEQYF
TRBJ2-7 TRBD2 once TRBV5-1 TGCGCCAGCAGCTTGCTAGCGGGAGGCCACGAGCAGTACTTC CASSLLAGGHEQYF
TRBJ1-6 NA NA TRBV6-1 TGTGCCAGCAGTGTCCCCCGGTGGACAGCTGATAATTCACCCCTCCACTTT CASSVPRWTADNSPLHF
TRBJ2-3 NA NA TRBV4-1 TGCGCCAGCAGCCAAGAACGGGATACGCAGTATTTT CASSQERDTQYF
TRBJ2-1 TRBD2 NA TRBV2 TGTGCCAGCTGGAGGGGGACTAGCGGGAGTGGGGAGCAGTTCTTC CASWRGTSGSGEQFF